This T cell receptor beta chain is drawn from a study of blood T cell repertoires in COVID-19. Across the study: Acute and convalescent COVID-19 samples came from the United States, Italy and Spain. T cells, B-cell-depleted T cells, or PBMCs provided the cDNA or gDNA that served as material.

Original processing notes: Reference gene primer amplification gave nucleated cell count estimates. The repertoire was sequenced with immunoSEQ multiplex PCR; TCRdb's copy has only in-frame clones and lacks some. The DNA was the basis for D and trimming; V, J and clone size are from that table. The repertoire holds about 76,000 clones, around 91% seen once, with approximately 5.3% in the top ten. The germline V gene has CDR1 SEHNR and CDR2 FQNEAQ (reference sequence). The CDR3 is 15 amino acids. V lost 1 base to trimming and J lost 6 bases; unmatched junction nucleotides: 7. The chain links TRBV7-9 to TRBJ1-1; 8 bases agree with TRBD1. The receptor was derived from a human donor in a cohort sampled during active COVID-19. Sequenced material: peripheral blood. CDR3 sequence (DNA): TGTGCCAGCAGCTTAGTGCAGGGGGCTAGCCCTGAAGCTTTCTTT. Translating gives CASSLVQGASPEAFF.